These T cell receptor beta chains were read from a single sample in a study of blood T cell repertoires in COVID-19. The table came from immunoSEQ multiplex PCR; TCRdb's copy has only in-frame clones and leaves some out. The table has about 82,000 clones, around four fifths seen once. Sequencing used peripheral blood. These receptors came from an older woman with acute or convalescent COVID-19. Each CDR3 is given with its conserved first and last residue. Not every row has a clone size; where given, it reads once, few, many or a size class.

>TRBJ1-6|TRBV25-1|-
CASREGQGGSPLHF
>TRBJ1-2|TRBV19|-
CASSQQDNYGYTF
>TRBJ1-1|TRBV30|-
CAWSVNGGKRDTEAFF
>TRBJ1-1|TRBV5-1|-
CASSSQGRDTEAFF
>TRBJ1-5|TRBV6-6|-
CASGPQGWGNQPQHF
>TRBJ2-5|TRBV10-2|-
CASSEQGSVSGRETGETQYF
>TRBJ1-4|TRBV5-1|-
CASTRSAGEKLFF
>TRBJ2-7|TRBV11-2|-
CASSPTGQIYEQYF
>TRBJ1-1|TRBV6-1|-
CASSDRRRTEAFF
>TRBJ2-5|TRBV27|-
CASSLGLAGGETQYF
>TRBJ2-7|TRBV28|-
CASSFPASGRPLQYF
>TRBJ2-1|TRBV30|-
CAWSQGLDNEQFF
>TRBJ2-7|TRBV20-1|-
CSASPGQEPEQYF
>TRBJ2-7|TRBV11-3|-
CASSSRSGLFYEQYF
>TRBJ1-3|TRBV7-2|-
CASSSGTGGAGNTIYF
>TRBJ1-2|TRBV12-3/TRBV12-4|few
CASTLTNYGYTF
>TRBJ2-7|TRBV9|few
CASSVGLTAYEQYF
>TRBJ1-4|TRBV19|-
CASSDRGRANEKLFF
>TRBJ1-1|TRBV3-1/TRBV3-2|-
CASSQYGTGGATEAFF
>TRBJ2-3|TRBV6-4|-
CASSDSGTNTDTQYF
>TRBJ1-4|TRBV29-1|-
CSVGRANEKLFF
>TRBJ1-5|TRBV30|-
CAWSGWGDGQPQHF
>TRBJ1-2|TRBV7-3|-
CASSSPGKANYGYTF
>TRBJ2-2|TRBV7-2|-
CASSSQGTGELFF
>TRBJ2-3|TRBV9|-
CASTFRASERGDTQYF
>TRBJ1-1|TRBV11-3|-
CASSRGGAANTEAFF
>TRBJ1-3|TRBV7-6|-
CASSLGSGSGNTIYF
>TRBJ2-7|TRBV7-2|-
CASSLAHSREQYF
>TRBJ2-7|TRBV24-1|-
CATSDLRSGEQYF
>TRBJ2-7|TRBV4-3|-
CASSQTGGWDEQYF
>TRBJ2-1|TRBV2|-
CASTGGLAEGSYNEQFF
>TRBJ1-1|TRBV5-4|-
CASSDRDRLNTEAFF
>TRBJ1-1|TRBV9|few
CASSVGGLGGNTEAFF
>TRBJ2-3|TRBV5-8|few
CASSLRGADTQYF
>TRBJ1-2|TRBV6-5|-
CASTLSRQANYGYTF